Below, 12 T cell receptor beta chains from the same sample are listed, as sequenced in a study of human thymus T cells. Surgeons resected thymus tissue during corrective heart surgery. The repertoire was sequenced with immunoSEQ multiplex PCR; TCRdb's copy has only in-frame clones and lacks some. The sample has some 130,000 clones; around 94% are singletons. Sequencing was performed on thymus tissue. The receptors originated from a boy younger than two with a congenital heart defect but otherwise immunologically healthy.

The rearrangement links TRBV4-1 to TRBJ2-6; D possibly corresponds to TRBD1 (6 bases). Germline V gives CDR1 MGHRA, CDR2 YSYEKL. This CDR3 contains 20 residues. V shed 0 bases and J shed 0 bases, with 18 bases lying between them. CDR3: CASSQDEGDGARSGANVLTF. The CDR3 nucleotides read TGCGCCAGCAGCCAAGATGAGGGGGACGGAGCCCGCTCTGGGGCCAACGTCCTGACTTTC.

The table lists this clone with a count of one. The chain uses TRBV19 and TRBJ2-1, with 11 nucleotides matching TRBD1. CDR3 length equals 16 residues. V was clipped by 3 bases and J by 4 bases; unmatched bases: 5. Germline V gene lookup returns CDR1 LNHDA and CDR2 SQIVND (reference sequence). The CDR3 DNA reads TGTGCCAGTAGTATCCCGGACAGGGGGCTTTACAATGAGCAGTTCTTC. Translation: CASSIPDRGLYNEQFF.

The V gene is TRBV4-1, the J gene TRBJ2-3; 7 nucleotides agree with TRBD2. The CDR3 sequence is 19 residues long. V gave up 1 base and J gave up 3 bases; unmatched junction bases: 16. Germline V gene sequence: CDR1 MGHRA, CDR2 YSYEKL. CDR3: CASSQGRVQLARRTDTQYF. CDR3 bases: TGCGCCAGCAGCCAAGGTCGGGTTCAACTAGCGAGGAGGACAGATACGCAGTATTTT.

J is TRBJ2-1 and V is TRBV4-3; 9 positions match TRBD2. CDR3 length equals 18 residues. Germline V gene data show CDR1 as LGHNA and CDR2 as YSLEER. V lost 0 bases, J lost 6 bases, and 12 bases stayed unmatched. The CDR3 region has the DNA TGCGCCAGCAGCCAAGACCGTCCCCAGCGGGGGGAGAGCAATGAGCAGTTCTTC. Amino acids: CASSQDRPQRGESNEQFF.

The chain is built from TRBV6-5 and TRBJ1-2; D possibly corresponds to TRBD1 (6 bases). Germline V gene lookup returns CDR1 MNHEY and CDR2 SVGAGI. The CDR3 is 15 residues long. Trimming removed 3 bases from V and 4 bases from J, with 15 bases in between. The CDR3 loop reads CASSYRREGGYGYTF. CDR3 bases: TGTGCCAGCAGTTATCGCCGGGAGGGGGGCTATGGCTACACCTTC.

V is TRBV30 and J is TRBJ1-6; 7 nucleotides agree with TRBD1. Germline loops: CDR1 GTSNPN, CDR2 SVGIG (reference sequence). With 3 bases clipped from V and 10 bases from J, the junction kept 12 bases outside the gene matches. The CDR3 extends over 15 amino acids. The CDR3 loop is CAWRSVVAGGSPLHF. CDR3 DNA: TGTGCCTGGAGGTCGGTCGTGGCAGGGGGATCACCCCTCCACTTT.

This sequence joins TRBV11-3 and TRBJ2-6; D gene ambiguous. Germline values: CDR1 SGHNT, CDR2 YENEEA. The V gene lost 5 bases and the J gene lost 5 bases, with 16 bases spanning the gap. This CDR3 comprises 16 residues. The CDR3 coding sequence is TGTGCCAGCAGCCCCCTAAGTACCCTTAGGGCCAACGTCCTGACTTTC. It is translated as CASSPLSTLRANVLTF.

The chain recombines TRBV28 with TRBJ1-1; TRBD1 aligns across 9 bases. Trimming cost V 5 bases and J 4 bases; bases outside gene matches: 2. The CDR3 totals 13 residues. CDR1 is MDHEN and CDR2 is SYDVKM in the germline V gene. CDR3 sequence: CASSTTGGTEAFF. Written as DNA, the CDR3 is TGTGCCAGCAGTACGACAGGGGGCACTGAAGCTTTCTTT.

The chain carries TRBV9 and TRBJ1-1; 12 positions agree with TRBD1. J gave up 5 bases and V 1 base, and 9 bases lay outside the gene matches. CDR3 length equals 17 residues. Germline lookup yields CDR1 SGDLS and CDR2 YYNGEE. This chain's CDR3 is CASSVSGQGADGTEAFF. The CDR3 DNA follows: TGTGCCAGCAGCGTATCGGGACAGGGGGCAGATGGGACTGAAGCTTTCTTT.

The chain employs TRBV4-3 and TRBJ1-3; 8 bases are a match to TRBD1. With V trimmed by 4 bases and J by 4 bases, 3 bases remained unmatched. This CDR3 is built from 14 residues. Germline V gene data show CDR1 as LGHNA and CDR2 as YSLEER. The CDR3 bases are TGCGCCAGCAGCCCGTGGGACAGGGGAAACACCATATATTTT. This codes for CASSPWDRGNTIYF.

About this clone itself: One end of the junction fails to match germline, which may point to a read error. Other nucleotide sequences from this sample produce the same CDR3. The chain links TRBV28 to TRBJ1-2; possible D gene TRBD1, 6 bases. The CDR3 sequence is 20 residues long. CDR1 is MDHEN, CDR2 SYDVKM, per germline. CDR3 sequence: CASSSPLMVTGPQANYGYTF. CDR3 sequence (DNA): TGTGCTAGCAGTTCCCCCCTCATGGTTACAGGGCCGCAGGCTAACTATGGCTACACCTTC.

The rearrangement uses TRBV7-6 and TRBJ1-1, with D unresolved. V was shortened by 2 bases and J by 1 base, with 14 bases between the two germline ends. CDR1 is SGHVS, CDR2 FNYEAQ, per germline. This CDR3 region has 16 residues. CDR3 region: CASSLKDRSKNTEAFF. Written as DNA, the CDR3 is TGTGCCAGCAGCTTAAAGGATAGGTCCAAGAACACTGAAGCTTTCTTT.